What follows are 11 T cell receptor beta chains derived from one specimen sequenced in a study of blood T cell repertoires in COVID-19. The assay was immunoSEQ multiplex PCR, and TCRdb's table has in-frame clones only and misses some. The sample carries approximately 15,000 clones, 70% to 90% recorded once. Sequenced: peripheral blood. These TCRs come from a human donor in a cohort sampled during active COVID-19.

The chain joins TRBV11-1 to TRBJ2-7, with 10 bases lining up with TRBD1. Per germline, CDR1 SGHAT and CDR2 FQDESV (reference sequence). This CDR3 contains 13 residues. The V and J ends lost 7 bases and 5 bases, in that order; junction bases with no gene match: 5. CDR3 sequence: CASTLTGGDEQYF. CDR3 bases: TGTGCCAGCACTCTGACAGGGGGCGACGAGCAGTACTTC.

This rearrangement joins TRBV18 to TRBJ1-5; 11 nucleotides line up with TRBD1. Germline CDR1 reads KGHSH; CDR2 reads LQKENI. The CDR3 is 14 amino acids. J gave up 7 bases and V 6 bases, and 5 bases lay outside the gene matches. As DNA, the CDR3 is TGTGCCAGCTCCCCGGGACAGGGGGAGCAGCCCCAGCATTTT. The encoded protein is CASSPGQGEQPQHF.

The rearrangement uses TRBV3-1 (or the pseudogene TRBV3-2) and TRBJ1-2, with D perhaps TRBD1 (5 bases). Germline V CDR1 and CDR2: LGHDT, YNNKEL (reference sequence). Trimming shortened V by 5 bases and J by 0 bases, and 13 bases separated the two germline ends. The CDR3 totals 15 residues. CDR3 in amino acids: CASSGRATSNYGYTF. The CDR3 DNA follows: TGTGCCAGCAGCGGCAGGGCAACCTCTAACTATGGCTACACCTTC.

This chain uses TRBV5-1 with TRBJ1-2; D is undetermined. V was cut by 6 bases and J by 8 bases, with 20 bases left in between. CDR3 length equals 14 residues. In germline, CDR1 is SGHRS, CDR2 YFSETQ. The CDR3 loop reads CASTPIPASGGYTF. In DNA, the CDR3 is TGCGCCAGCACTCCCATCCCGGCGTCGGGAGGCTACACCTTC.

This clone was seen only once. The rearrangement uses TRBV3-1 (or the pseudogene TRBV3-2) and TRBJ1-1, with D unresolved. The CDR3 runs 11 residues. The germline CDR1 and CDR2 sequences are LGHDT and YNNKEL (reference sequence). V was trimmed by 2 bases and J by 9 bases, leaving 7 bases between them. The CDR3 region is CASSQLEKAFF. The CDR3 DNA reads as TGTGCCAGCAGCCAACTAGAGAAAGCTTTCTTT.

This clone showed up just once. This chain joins TRBV9 and TRBJ2-2; tentatively, D is TRBD2 (6 bases). Germline V gene data show CDR1 as SGDLS and CDR2 as YYNGEE. Trimming cost V 4 bases and J 6 bases, with 13 bases left between them. The CDR3 runs 14 residues. The CDR3 DNA follows: TGTGCCAGCAGCCTCGCGGGGTTGGCCGGGGAGCTGTTTTTT. Encoded protein: CASSLAGLAGELFF.

This chain connects TRBV3-1 (or the pseudogene TRBV3-2) to TRBJ1-1; D may be TRBD1 (6 bases). The CDR3 is 12 residues long. Germline V gene sequence: CDR1 LGHDT, CDR2 YNNKEL (reference sequence). The V end was cut by 5 bases, the J end by 10 bases, with 14 bases between. The CDR3 here is CASSNTRGAAFF. CDR3 DNA: TGTGCCAGCAGCAACACCAGGGGAGCAGCTTTCTTT.

The J gene is TRBJ1-2, the V gene TRBV6-6; D gene unclear. Germline-derived CDR1 and CDR2 are MNHNY and SVGAGI (reference sequence). CDR3 length equals 12 residues. The V end lost 8 bases, the J end lost 2 bases, and 9 bases lay between the germline ends. Here the CDR3 reads CASQTSNYGYTF. For the CDR3, the DNA is TGTGCCAGCCAGACATCAAACTATGGCTACACCTTC.

This clone was detected only a few times. The chain combines TRBV6-5 with TRBJ1-2; 8 bases align to TRBD1. Germline CDR1 reads MNHEY; CDR2 reads SVGAGI. The V gene end was trimmed by 6 bases and the J gene end by 5 bases; junction bases not matched to a gene: 11. This CDR3 has 15 residues. The DNA of the CDR3 is TGTGCCAGCAGCTACCCGGGACAGGTTCCATATGGCTACACCTTC. Its protein product is CASSYPGQVPYGYTF.

V gene TRBV7-6 combines with J gene TRBJ2-3, with 7 bases fitting TRBD2. The V gene end was trimmed by 0 bases and the J gene end by 6 bases; junction bases not matched to a gene: 6. Germline values: CDR1 SGHVS, CDR2 FNYEAQ. CDR3 length: 15 residues. DNA of the CDR3: TGTGCCAGCAGCTTAGCGGGACTGCGGGGGGATACGCAGTATTTT. Protein product: CASSLAGLRGDTQYF.

The chain carries TRBV5-1 and TRBJ2-3; 9 bases map to TRBD2. Germline CDR1 reads SGHRS; CDR2 reads YFSETQ. CDR3 length: 14 amino acids. V dropped 4 bases and J dropped 3; count of bases not matched to a gene: 3. CDR3 nucleotide sequence: TGCGCCAGCAGCCGTAGCGGGGGAACAGATACGCAGTATTTT. Protein: CASSRSGGTDTQYF.